This T cell receptor beta chain was sequenced during a study of blood T cell repertoires in COVID-19 (dated by TCRdb to 2019 to 2021). Regarding the complete study: The collaborator samples originated in the United States, Italy and Spain and spanned the acute and convalescent phases of COVID-19. The prospective study material was composed of cDNA or gDNA derived from T cells, B-cell-depleted T cells, or PBMCs. Subjects who had been exposed to COVID-19, were actively infected with it, or had recovered from it provided the deeply sampled blood TCRbeta repertoires that made up the dataset. The repertoires were made available in a free public database intended to serve as a resource for research on the immune response to SARS-CoV-2. The samples were drawn from two sources: the first 160 participants of the ongoing ImmuneRACE study, and 1,254 subjects contributed by 6 global collaborators. A de-identified subject ID, COVID-19 status, age in years and sex were almost always included in the sample metadata. Where available, HLA class I and class II types were obtained from metadata supplied by the sample provider rather than from assay-based typing. Broad study findings and their caveats: The amount of clinical and demographic metadata varied by source and participant and was provided uncurated.

CDR3 length: 18 amino acids, cysteine to phenylalanine. Only the CDR3 portion is preserved as DNA: 54 bases, with reading frame beginning at the first base. Trimming takes 5 bases off V and 1 base off J; junction bases not matched to a gene: 9. Per the germline V gene (reference sequence), MNHEY is the CDR1 and SMNVEV is the CDR2. Collaborating institutions collected whole blood in K2EDTA tubes following their own protocols. For TCRbeta analysis, collaborators shipped samples in one of three forms: frozen whole blood, isolated PBMCs, or DNA extracted from either of those sample types. Comment on this clone: Which antigen it targets is not known. It has no much larger one-base neighbor in the sample; base qualities were not kept.

The immunoSEQ Assay, a bias-controlled multiplex PCR, was used to amplify TCRbeta CDR3 regions from genomic DNA. Concerning the study's data processing: The number of nucleated cells in each sample was estimated by amplification of reference gene primers within the assay. Sequence reads were collapsed and filtered to measure the absolute abundance of every unique TCRbeta CDR3 rearrangement. For each sample, productive Simpson clonality was calculated as the square root of Simpson's diversity index across productive rearrangements. TCRdb limited this immuneACCESS table to in-frame rearrangements with V and J called. A share of clones is missing; checked studies link under half to unresolved V genes, and the rest is unexplained. The DNA gave D and trimming, while V, J and clone size come from that table. The sample table shows 90,000 or so clones, and approximately 87% are seen once. The top ten clones comprise 10% to 12% of the sample.

The material sequenced was peripheral blood. This receptor was taken from a human donor in a cohort sampled during active COVID-19. Rearrangement joined TRBV27 to TRBJ2-6, with TRBD1 identical over 9 junction bases. The DNA sequence follows: TGTGCCAGCAGTAACCGGGACAGGGTGAATTCTGGGGCCAACGTCCTGACTTTC. The encoded protein is CASSNRDRVNSGANVLTF.